The rows below give T cell receptor beta chains drawn from one sample of a study of human T cells and chemical hapten exposure. MiXCR was run by TCRdb on the RACE reads, yielding one entry per CDR3 protein. The sample carries 82,000 or so distinct CDR3 sequences, under 15% recorded once. The source material was whole blood, sampled in connection with sensitization to the hapten diphenylcyclopropenone (DPC). These receptors originate from a woman aged 50 to 65 with alopecia areata. Some clones in this sample may be carry-over from other donors' samples. Each CDR3 is given with its conserved first and last residue. The order of the fields is clone size, CDR3 length, J gene, V gene, D gene, CDR3 DNA, CDR3 protein. D genes are given only for firm matches. Clone size is given for some rows only: seen once, a few or many times, or a class if the clone is expanded.

NA | 16 | TRBJ1-1 | TRBV5-1 | NA | TGCGCCAGCAGCTTGGAAATTGGGGGGCTGTACACTGAAGCTTTCTTT | CASSLEIGGLYTEAFF
NA | 16 | TRBJ2-7 | TRBV18 | NA | TGTGCCAGCTCACTAAGTCTTCTAGAAATGAGCTACGAGCAGTGCTTC | CASSLSLLEMSYEQCF
NA | 16 | TRBJ2-3 | TRBV3-1 | TRBD2 | TGTGCCAGCAGCCCATGGACTAGCGGGAGCGAGTATACGCAGTATTTT | CASSPWTSGSEYTQYF
many | 12 | TRBJ2-3 | TRBV27 | NA | TGTGCCAGCCAGGGTGGTCGGGATACGCAGTATTTT | CASQGGRDTQYF
NA | 17 | TRBJ2-3 | TRBV14 | TRBD2 | TGTGCCAGCAGCCAAGTAGGGAGCGGGACCTACACAGATACGCAGTATTTT | CASSQVGSGTYTDTQYF
few | 16 | TRBJ2-5 | TRBV23-1 | TRBD2 | TGCGCCAGCAGTCAATCTCCTAGCGGCCTCCAAGAGACCCAGTACTTC | CASSQSPSGLQETQYF
NA | 20 | TRBJ2-3 | TRBV20-1 | TRBD2 | TGCAGTGCTAGAGATTCGGGCGGACTAGCGGGCAGAACTAGCACAGATACGCAGTATTTT | CSARDSGGLAGRTSTDTQYF
NA | 15 | TRBJ1-3 | TRBV10-1 | NA | TGCGCCAGCAGTGAGAACCCTTACTCTGGAAACACCATATATTTT | CASSENPYSGNTIYF
NA | 13 | TRBJ1-2 | TRBV20-1 | TRBD1 | TGCAGTGCCCTGACAGGGGTGGGCTATGGCTACACCTTC | CSALTGVGYGYTF
few | 13 | TRBJ1-2 | TRBV3-1 | NA | TGTGCCAGCAGCCTAATAGGTTCCTCTGGCTACACCTTC | CASSLIGSSGYTF
NA | 14 | TRBJ2-1 | TRBV19 | TRBD2 | TGTGCCAGTAGTATCAATCTAGCGGGCAATGAGCAGTTCTTC | CASSINLAGNEQFF
NA | 13 | TRBJ2-7 | TRBV30 | TRBD2 | TGTGCCTGGTCGGGACTAGCGTGGGGCGAGCAGTACTTC | CAWSGLAWGEQYF
NA | 15 | TRBJ1-1 | TRBV7-9 | TRBD1 | TGTGCCAGCAGCTACAACAGGGGGATGAACACTGAAGCTTTCTTT | CASSYNRGMNTEAFF
NA | 14 | TRBJ2-1 | TRBV7-3 | NA | TGTGCCAGCAGTTACCCGGGACGAAACAATGAGCAGTTCTTC | CASSYPGRNNEQFF
few | 15 | TRBJ2-7 | TRBV5-4 | TRBD2 | TGTGCCAGCAGCGGGGGAGCGGGAAGCGACTACGAGCAGTACTTC | CASSGGAGSDYEQYF
few | 16 | TRBJ1-3 | TRBV18 | TRBD1 | TGTGCCAGCTCACCTCCTGGACAGGGAGGAAGAAACACCATATATTTT | CASSPPGQGGRNTIYF
few | 11 | TRBJ2-3 | TRBV20-1 | TRBD2 | TGCAGTGCGCAAACTAGCGGGAAGAAGTATTTT | CSAQTSGKKYF
few | 14 | TRBJ2-4 | TRBV11-2 | NA | TGTGCCAGCAGCTTTCGGGGAGTGGGCGGCATTCAGTACTTC | CASSFRGVGGIQYF
NA | 13 | TRBJ2-6 | TRBV2 | NA | TGTGCCAGCAAGGTCACAGGGGCCAACGTCCTGACTTTC | CASKVTGANVLTF
NA | 13 | TRBJ2-2 | TRBV30 | NA | TGTGCCTGGAGTGTTGGGGCAGTCGGGGAGCTGTTTTTT | CAWSVGAVGELFF
NA | 13 | TRBJ1-1 | TRBV11-3 | TRBD1 | TGTGCCAGCAAGGGACAGGGGGCCACTGAAGCTTTCTTT | CASKGQGATEAFF